This TCR beta chain was observed in a study of T cells after yellow fever vaccination. Per the germline V gene, CDR1 is SEHNR and CDR2 is FQNEAQ (reference sequence). The CDR3 is 15 amino acids. In this sample, this clonotype turned up a few times. One end of the junction does not line up with germline, which may come from a read error. It was through 5'RACE template switching that TCR cDNA was made, with a universal primer site and UMIs added. One entry per CDR3 protein results from TCRdb running MiXCR on the 5' RACE reads. There are almost 600,000 distinct CDR3 sequences in the sample; approximately 13% occur only once, and about 14% lies in the top ten.

Source: PBMCs, taken on the day of the yellow fever booster vaccination. This chain joins TRBV7-9 and TRBJ2-3; D is unclear. This sequence originates from a man under 40 who received the YFV17D yellow fever vaccine. The CDR3 spells CSSSLLSGSTDTQYF. Here the CDR3 DNA reads TGTTCCAGCAGCTTACTTTCCGGAAGCACAGATACGCAGTATTTT.